This T cell receptor (beta chain) was recorded in a study of cytomegalovirus exposure and HLA in healthy donors. A multiplex PCR was run with 60 Vbeta primers and 13 Jbeta primers. TCRdb's copy holds only in-frame clones and misses some; the assay was immunoSEQ multiplex PCR. In the table there are tens of thousands of clones, about two thirds of which are singletons. On this clone itself: Its antigen remains unknown.

Study results and limitations: Donors were assumed by presence/absence analyses to have roughly uniform sequencing depth. A later look showed TCR association rates differing by HLA locus, highest for DRB1 and lowest for HLA-C.

The CDR3 contains 20 residues. The V and J ends lost 0 bases and 1 base, in that order; junction bases with no gene match: 16. CDR1 and CDR2 from the germline V gene are SGHNT and YENEEA. This clonotype was obtained from a human donor in good health. V and J are TRBV11-3 and TRBJ2-7, with 9 bases that match TRBD1. What was sequenced was PBMCs. The CDR3 is CASSLDPRIVTGGYSYEQYF. The CDR3 DNA is TGTGCCAGCAGCTTAGATCCAAGAATTGTGACAGGGGGGTATTCCTACGAGCAGTACTTC.